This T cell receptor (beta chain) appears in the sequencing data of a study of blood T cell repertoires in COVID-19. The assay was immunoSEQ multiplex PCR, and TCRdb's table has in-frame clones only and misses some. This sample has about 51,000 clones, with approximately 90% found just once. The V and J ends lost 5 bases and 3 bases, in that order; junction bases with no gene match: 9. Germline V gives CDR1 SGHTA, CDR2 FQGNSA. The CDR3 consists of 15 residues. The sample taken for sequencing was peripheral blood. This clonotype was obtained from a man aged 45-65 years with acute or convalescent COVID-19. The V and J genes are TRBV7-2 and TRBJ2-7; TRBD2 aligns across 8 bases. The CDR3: CASSLHGGEGYEQYF. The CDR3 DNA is TGTGCCAGCAGCCTCCACGGGGGGGAGGGCTACGAGCAGTACTTC.